The 5 T cell receptor beta chains below were found in one sample sequenced in a study of human T cells and chemical hapten exposure. TCRdb itself ran the RACE reads through MiXCR, one entry per CDR3 protein. This table has roughly 380,000 distinct CDR3 sequences, about 6.9% appearing once. The time point: patch test 2, 6 weeks after DPC sensitization. Treatment meaning: therapeutic diphenylcyclopropenone sensitization with weekly scalp DPC. This specimen consisted of whole blood, obtained in connection with sensitization to the hapten diphenylcyclopropenone (DPC). The receptors come from a young woman with alopecia areata. Some clones in this sample may be carry-over from other donors' samples.

This clonotype was seen more than once but under ten times. This chain joins TRBV5-6 and TRBJ2-1; 9 positions match TRBD1. V lost 2 bases, J lost 8 bases, and 17 bases stayed unmatched. This CDR3 comprises 18 residues. Germline CDR1 and CDR2: SGHDT and YYEEEE. The CDR3 reads CASSFQIPGQGEGDEQFF. The CDR3 DNA is TGTGCCAGCAGCTTCCAAATCCCGGGACAGGGTGAGGGGGATGAGCAGTTCTTC.

The table lists this clonotype with many counts. The chain carries TRBV6-1 and TRBJ1-1, with 7 bases that match TRBD1. V was clipped by 2 bases and J by 1 base; unmatched bases: 1. This CDR3 is built from 14 residues. CDR1 and CDR2 (germline): MNHNS, SASEGT. The CDR3 DNA reads TGTGCCAGCAGTGAATGGACAGGGAACACTGAAGCTTTCTTT. It specifies CASSEWTGNTEAFF.

The rearrangement links TRBV3-1 to TRBJ2-3; no firm D call. Trimming took off 3 bases at V and 7 bases at J, with 8 bases between the two ends. The germline gives CDR1 LGHDT, CDR2 YNNKEL (reference sequence). CDR3 size: 12 residues. CDR3 amino acids: CASSHQRYTQYF. The DNA for the CDR3 is TGTGCCAGCAGCCACCAGAGATATACGCAGTATTTT.

This clonotype was seen a few times. The V gene is TRBV6-2 or TRBV6-3, the J gene TRBJ2-1; 10 nucleotides line up with TRBD1. Looked up from germline, CDR1 is MNHEY and CDR2 is SVGEGT. V gave up 10 bases and J gave up 0 bases; unmatched junction bases: 6. The CDR3 extends over 15 amino acids. The CDR3 coding sequence is TGTGCCACCGCCGGGGACAGGGGCTCCTACAATGAGCAGTTCTTC. Translation gives CATAGDRGSYNEQFF.

This clonotype turned up a few times. V and J are TRBV4-1 and TRBJ2-1, with 10 nucleotides matching TRBD2. The V gene's germline CDR1 is MGHRA and CDR2 YSYEKL. The CDR3 totals 15 residues. V lost 3 bases to trimming and J lost 8 bases; unmatched junction nucleotides: 7. The chain's CDR3 is CASSQERGGRYEQFF. CDR3 DNA sequence: TGCGCCAGCAGCCAGGAGCGGGGGGGCCGGTATGAGCAGTTCTTC.